This TCR beta chain was recovered during a study of T-cell reconstitution after alpha-beta-depleted transplantation in children. Unique molecular identifiers were built into the TCRbeta library. One entry per CDR3 protein, called by TCRdb with MiXCR from the PCR reads. This sample has 55,000 to 70,000 distinct CDR3 sequences; under 13% occur once, and the top ten carry 13%. Study-wide results and caveats: From newly produced T cells came most of the T-cell counts and diversity one year after transplant.

V was clipped by 5 bases and J by 2 bases; unmatched bases: 16. There are 19 residues in the CDR3. CDR1 is ENHRY, CDR2 SYGVKD, per germline. This clonotype was observed many times. The antigen is undetermined. The chain recombines TRBV10-3 with TRBJ2-1; 9 bases match TRBD2. The specimen comprised PBMCs, sampled before TCRalphabeta/CD19-depleted stem cell transplant. This TCR was sampled from a boy aged 10-17 years with acute myeloid leukemia, due to receive a stem cell transplant. The CDR3 region is CAISLVSPFSGGPYNEQFF. In nucleotides, the CDR3 is TGTGCCATCAGTTTGGTCTCCCCTTTCAGCGGGGGGCCCTACAATGAGCAGTTCTTC.